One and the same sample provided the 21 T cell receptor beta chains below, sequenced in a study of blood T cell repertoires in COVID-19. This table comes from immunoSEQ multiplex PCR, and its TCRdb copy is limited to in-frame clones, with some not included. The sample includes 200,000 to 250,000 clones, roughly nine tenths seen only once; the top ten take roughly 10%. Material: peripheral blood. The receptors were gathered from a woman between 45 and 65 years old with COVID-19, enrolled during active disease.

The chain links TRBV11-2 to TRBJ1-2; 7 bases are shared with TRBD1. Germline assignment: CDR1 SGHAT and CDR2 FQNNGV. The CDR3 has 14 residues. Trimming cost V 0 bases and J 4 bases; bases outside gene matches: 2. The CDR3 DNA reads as TGTGCCAGCAGCTTAGATGGGACAGTCTATGGCTACACCTTC. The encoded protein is CASSLDGTVYGYTF. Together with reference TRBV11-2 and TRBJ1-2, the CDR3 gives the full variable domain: EAGVAQSPRYKIIEKRQSVAFWCNPISGHATLYWYQQILGQGPKLLIQFQNNGVVDDSQLPKDRFSAERLKGVDSTLKIQPAKLEDSAVYLCASSLDGTVYGYTFGSGTRLTVV.

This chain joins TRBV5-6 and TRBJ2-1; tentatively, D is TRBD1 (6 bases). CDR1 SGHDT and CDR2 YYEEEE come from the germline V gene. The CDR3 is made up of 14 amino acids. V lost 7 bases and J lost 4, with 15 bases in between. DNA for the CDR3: TGTGCCAGCGGAAAACAGGGTTTTTACAATGAGCAGTTCTTC. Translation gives CASGKQGFYNEQFF.

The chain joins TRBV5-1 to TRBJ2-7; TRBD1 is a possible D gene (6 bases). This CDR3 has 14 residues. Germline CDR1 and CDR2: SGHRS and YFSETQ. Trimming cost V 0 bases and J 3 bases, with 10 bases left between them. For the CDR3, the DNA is TGCGCCAGCAGCTTGGTTGTAGGGGGCTACGAGCAGTACTTC. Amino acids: CASSLVVGGYEQYF.

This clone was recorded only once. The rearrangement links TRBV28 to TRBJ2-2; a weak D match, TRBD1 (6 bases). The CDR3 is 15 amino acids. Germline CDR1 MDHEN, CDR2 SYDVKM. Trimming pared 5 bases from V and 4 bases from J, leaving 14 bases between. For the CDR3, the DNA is TGTGCCAGCAGTCCCCACAGGGACGCCACCGGGGAGCTGTTTTTT. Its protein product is CASSPHRDATGELFF.

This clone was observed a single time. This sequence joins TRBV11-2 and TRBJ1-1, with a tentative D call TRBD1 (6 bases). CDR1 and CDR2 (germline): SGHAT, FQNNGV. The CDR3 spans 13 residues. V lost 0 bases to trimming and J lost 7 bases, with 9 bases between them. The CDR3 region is CASSLDRGYEAFF. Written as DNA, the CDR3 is TGTGCCAGCAGCTTAGACAGGGGATATGAAGCTTTCTTT.

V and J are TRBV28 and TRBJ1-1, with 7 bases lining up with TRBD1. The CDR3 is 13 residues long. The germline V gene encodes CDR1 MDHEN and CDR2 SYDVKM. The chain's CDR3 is CVGRGRGRTEAFF. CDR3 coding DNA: TGTGTCGGGAGGGGGCGAGGACGCACTGAAGCTTTCTTT.

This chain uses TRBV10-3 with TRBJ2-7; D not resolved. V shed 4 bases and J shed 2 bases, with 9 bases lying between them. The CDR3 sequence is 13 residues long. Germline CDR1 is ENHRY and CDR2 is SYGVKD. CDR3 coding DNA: TGTGCCATCAGTGTTGGGCAGACCTACGAGCAGTACTTC. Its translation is CAISVGQTYEQYF.

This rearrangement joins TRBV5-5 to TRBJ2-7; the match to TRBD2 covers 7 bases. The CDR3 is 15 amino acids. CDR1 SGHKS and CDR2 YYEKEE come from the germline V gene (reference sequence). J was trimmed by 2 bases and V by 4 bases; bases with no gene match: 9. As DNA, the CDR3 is TGTGCCAGCAGCCGGGGGGTTTTAGACACCTACGAGCAGTACGTC. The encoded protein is CASSRGVLDTYEQYV.

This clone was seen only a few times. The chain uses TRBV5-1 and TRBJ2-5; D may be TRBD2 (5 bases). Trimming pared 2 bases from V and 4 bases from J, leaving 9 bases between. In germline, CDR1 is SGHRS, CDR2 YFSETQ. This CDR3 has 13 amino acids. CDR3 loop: CASSLSGPETQYF. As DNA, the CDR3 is TGCGCCAGCAGCTTAAGCGGTCCAGAGACCCAGTACTTC.

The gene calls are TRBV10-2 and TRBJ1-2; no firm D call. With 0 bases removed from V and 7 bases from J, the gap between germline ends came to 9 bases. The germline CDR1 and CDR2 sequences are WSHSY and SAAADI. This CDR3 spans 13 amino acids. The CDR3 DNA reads TGCGCCAGCAGTGAGTCGACCGGGGTTGGCTACACCTTC. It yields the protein CASSESTGVGYTF.

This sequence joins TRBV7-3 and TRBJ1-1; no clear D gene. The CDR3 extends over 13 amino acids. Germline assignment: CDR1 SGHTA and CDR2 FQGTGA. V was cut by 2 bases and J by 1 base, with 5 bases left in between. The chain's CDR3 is CASSLGSNTEAFF. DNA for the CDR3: TGTGCCAGCAGCTTAGGCTCGAACACTGAAGCTTTCTTT.

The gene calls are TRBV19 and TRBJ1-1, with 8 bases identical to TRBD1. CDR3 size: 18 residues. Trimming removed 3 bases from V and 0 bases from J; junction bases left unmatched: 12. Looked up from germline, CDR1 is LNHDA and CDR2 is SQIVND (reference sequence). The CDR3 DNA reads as TGTGCCAGTAGTATTGCTCGGGACAGGTACTCCATGAACACTGAAGCTTTCTTT. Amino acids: CASSIARDRYSMNTEAFF.

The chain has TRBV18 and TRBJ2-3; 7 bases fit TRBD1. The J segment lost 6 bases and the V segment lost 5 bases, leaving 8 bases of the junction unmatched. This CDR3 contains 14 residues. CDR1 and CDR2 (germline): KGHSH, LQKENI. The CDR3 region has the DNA TGTGCCAGCTCAAGCCGACAGGGCGCTGATACGCAGTATTTT. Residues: CASSSRQGADTQYF.

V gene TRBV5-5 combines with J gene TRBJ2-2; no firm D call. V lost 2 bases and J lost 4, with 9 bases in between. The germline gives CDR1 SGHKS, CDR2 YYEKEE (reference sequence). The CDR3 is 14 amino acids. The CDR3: CASSLVPGTGELFF. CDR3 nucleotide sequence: TGTGCCAGCAGCTTAGTTCCCGGCACCGGGGAGCTGTTTTTT. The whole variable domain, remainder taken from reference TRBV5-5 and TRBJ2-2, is DAGVTQSPTHLIKTRGQQVTLRCSPISGHKSVSWYQQVLGQGPQFIFQYYEKEERGRGNFPDRFSARQFPNYSSELNVNALLLGDSALYLCASSLVPGTGELFFGEGSRLTVL.

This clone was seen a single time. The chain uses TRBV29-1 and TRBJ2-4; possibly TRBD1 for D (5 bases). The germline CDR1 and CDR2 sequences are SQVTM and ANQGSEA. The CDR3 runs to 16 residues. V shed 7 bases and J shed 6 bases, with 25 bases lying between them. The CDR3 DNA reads TGCAGCGCTGGCACCAACCACAGAGAAACAGGAAACATTCAGTACTTC. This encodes CSAGTNHRETGNIQYF.

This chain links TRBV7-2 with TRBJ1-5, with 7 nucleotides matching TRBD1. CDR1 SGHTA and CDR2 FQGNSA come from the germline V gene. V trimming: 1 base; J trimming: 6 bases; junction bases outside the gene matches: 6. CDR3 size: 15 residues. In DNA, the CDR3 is TGTGCCAGCAGCTTAGGGAGGGGGCAACGTCAGCCCCAGCATTTT. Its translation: CASSLGRGQRQPQHF.

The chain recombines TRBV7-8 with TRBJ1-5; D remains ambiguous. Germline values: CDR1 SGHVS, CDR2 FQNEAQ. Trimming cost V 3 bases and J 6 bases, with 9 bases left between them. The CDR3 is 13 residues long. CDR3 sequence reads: CASSFGVAQPQHF. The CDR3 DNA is TGTGCCAGCAGCTTCGGGGTGGCTCAGCCCCAGCATTTT.

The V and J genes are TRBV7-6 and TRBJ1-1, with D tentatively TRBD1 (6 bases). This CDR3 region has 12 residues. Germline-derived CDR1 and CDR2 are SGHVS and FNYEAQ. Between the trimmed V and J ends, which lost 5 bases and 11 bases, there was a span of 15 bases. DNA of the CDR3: TGTGCCAGCAGCCACCTTGGGGGGGCGGCTTTCTTT. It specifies CASSHLGGAAFF.

The CDR3 nucleotides are TGCGCCAGCAGCCCCACCCGACTAGCGGGGTCCCCTAGCGAGCAGTACTTC. Amino acids: CASSPTRLAGSPSEQYF. The V gene is TRBV5-1, the J gene TRBJ2-7; 11 bases are shared with TRBD2. This CDR3 is 17 amino acids long. CDR1 and CDR2 (germline): SGHRS, YFSETQ. V was pared by 4 bases and J by 6 bases, with 15 bases of the junction left unmatched.

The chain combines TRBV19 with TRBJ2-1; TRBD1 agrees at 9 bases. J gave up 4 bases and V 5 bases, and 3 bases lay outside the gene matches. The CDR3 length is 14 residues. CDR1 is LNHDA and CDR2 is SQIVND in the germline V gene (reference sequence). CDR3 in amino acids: CASSSGTGYNEQFF. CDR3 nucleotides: TGTGCCAGTAGTTCCGGGACAGGGTACAATGAGCAGTTCTTC.

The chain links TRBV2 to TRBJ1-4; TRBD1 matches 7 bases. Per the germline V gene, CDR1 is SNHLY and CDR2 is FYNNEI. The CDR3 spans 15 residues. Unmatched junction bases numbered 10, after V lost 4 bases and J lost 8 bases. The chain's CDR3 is CASSGNRGSAEKLFF. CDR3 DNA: TGTGCCAGCAGTGGAAACAGGGGATCGGCGGAAAAACTGTTTTTT.